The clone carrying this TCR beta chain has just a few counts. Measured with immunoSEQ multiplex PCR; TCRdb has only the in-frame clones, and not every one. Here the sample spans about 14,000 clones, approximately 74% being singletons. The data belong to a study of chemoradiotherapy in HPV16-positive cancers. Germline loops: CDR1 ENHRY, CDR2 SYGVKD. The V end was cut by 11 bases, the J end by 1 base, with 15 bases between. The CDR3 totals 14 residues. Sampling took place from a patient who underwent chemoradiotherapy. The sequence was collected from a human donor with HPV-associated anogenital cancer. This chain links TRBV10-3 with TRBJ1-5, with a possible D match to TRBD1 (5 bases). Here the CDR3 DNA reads TGTGCCTCCGGAGGGGCCGTCAGCAATCAGCCCCAGCATTTT. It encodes CASGGAVSNQPQHF.